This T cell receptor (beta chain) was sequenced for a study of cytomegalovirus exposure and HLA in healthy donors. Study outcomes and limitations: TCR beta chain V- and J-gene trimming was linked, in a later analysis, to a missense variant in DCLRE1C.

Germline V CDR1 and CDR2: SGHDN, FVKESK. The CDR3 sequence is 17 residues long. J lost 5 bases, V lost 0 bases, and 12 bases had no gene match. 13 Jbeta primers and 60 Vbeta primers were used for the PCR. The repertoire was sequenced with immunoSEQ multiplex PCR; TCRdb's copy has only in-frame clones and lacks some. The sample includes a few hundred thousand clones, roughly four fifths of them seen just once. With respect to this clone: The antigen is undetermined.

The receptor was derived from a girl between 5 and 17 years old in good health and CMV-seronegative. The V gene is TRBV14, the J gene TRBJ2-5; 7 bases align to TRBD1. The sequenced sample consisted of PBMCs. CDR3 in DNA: TGTGCCAGCAGCCAAGAGGGGACAGTAAAGGCGTTGGAGACCCAGTACTTC. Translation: CASSQEGTVKALETQYF.